Shown below are 7 T cell receptor beta chains from a single sample sequenced in a study of T cell responses to AZD1222 COVID-19 vaccine. Measured with immunoSEQ multiplex PCR; TCRdb has only the in-frame clones, and not every one. The sample lists approximately 150,000 clones; about nine tenths were seen once. The input for sequencing was peripheral blood, taken on day 0 of AZD1222 vaccination. These receptors were taken from an adult in good health.

The V and J genes are TRBV28 and TRBJ2-4; 10 bases are a match to TRBD1. This CDR3 has 14 amino acids. The V and J ends lost 6 bases and 6 bases, in that order; junction bases with no gene match: 5. Germline CDR1 and CDR2: MDHEN and SYDVKM. Here the CDR3 DNA reads TGTGCCAGCAGAGGGACAGGGGCTTTAAACATTCAGTACTTC. Encoded protein: CASRGTGALNIQYF.

The chain recombines TRBV10-3 with TRBJ1-2, with a tentative D call TRBD1 (5 bases). The CDR3 loop spans 16 amino acids. The germline V and J ends were trimmed by 2 bases and 0 bases, with 13 bases remaining between them. Germline loops: CDR1 ENHRY, CDR2 SYGVKD. CDR3 amino acids: CAISEPGRGSNYGYTF. The CDR3 DNA reads as TGTGCCATCAGTGAGCCAGGCCGGGGCTCTAACTATGGCTACACCTTC.

This sequence joins TRBV12-5 and TRBJ1-5, with TRBD1 as a possible D gene (5 bases). The CDR3 is made up of 17 amino acids. Trimming stripped 0 bases from V and 0 bases from J, with 12 bases between. Germline V gives CDR1 LGHNT, CDR2 FRNRAP. The CDR3 DNA reads TGTGCTAGTGGTTTGGTAGGGGAGTCATATAGCAATCAGCCCCAGCATTTT. The encoded protein is CASGLVGESYSNQPQHF.

The chain has TRBV21-1 and TRBJ2-7. TRBV21-1 is recorded as a pseudogene. The CDR3 is made up of 16 amino acids. The CDR3 bases are TGTGCCAGCAGCAAAGGTAAGGGCTCACCGACCTACGAGCAGTACTTC. It codes for CASSKGKGSPTYEQYF.

The rearrangement links TRBV5-3 to TRBJ2-3, with D unresolved. TRBV5-3 is an ORF, with its function uncertain. V lost 0 bases to trimming and J lost 2 bases, with 7 bases between them. The CDR3 extends over 14 amino acids. CDR3 nucleotide sequence: TGTGCCAGAAGCTTGGCAAGACCCACAGATACGCAGTATTTT. Translated, it gives CARSLARPTDTQYF.

This clone was detected only once. V is TRBV27 and J is TRBJ1-1, with TRBD1 as a possible D gene (6 bases). V lost 4 bases to trimming and J lost 11 bases, with 11 bases between them. The CDR3 runs to 11 residues. Germline V gives CDR1 MNHEY, CDR2 SMNVEV (reference sequence). This chain's CDR3 is CASSWAGEAFF. The CDR3 DNA reads as TGTGCCAGCAGTTGGGCAGGGGAGGCTTTCTTT.

The chain links TRBV7-2 to TRBJ1-1; 9 bases fit TRBD1. The germline V gene has CDR1 SGHTA and CDR2 FQGNSA. This CDR3 contains 15 residues. Losses at the gene ends were 1 base for V and 10 bases for J; bases not matched to a gene: 10. The CDR3 reads CASSLVTGGGGAAFF. For the CDR3, the DNA is TGTGCCAGCAGCTTAGTAACAGGGGGCGGCGGTGCAGCTTTCTTT.